This T cell receptor beta chain was profiled in a study of cytomegalovirus exposure and HLA in healthy donors. Study observations and caveats: Later examination showed HLA-associated TCR beta chains had greater clonal expansion than equally common others.

V was clipped by 4 bases and J by 6 bases, with 16 bases between them. Germline V gives CDR1 LNHDA, CDR2 SQIVND (reference sequence). CDR3 size: 14 residues. The PCR had 60 Vbeta and 13 Jbeta primers. This table comes from immunoSEQ multiplex PCR, and its TCRdb copy is limited to in-frame clones, with some not included. The data contain some 120,000 clones, 80% to 90% of them singletons. A note on this clone: Its matching antigen is unknown.

Material: PBMCs. The rearrangement uses TRBV19 and TRBJ2-7, with a tentative D call TRBD2 (7 bases). The receptor comes from a woman under 40 in good health and CMV-seronegative. CDR3 in DNA: TGTGCCAGTAGTAGCACAGGGACTATCGGCGAGCAGTACTTC. Its translation is CASSSTGTIGEQYF.